Presented here are 5 T cell receptor beta chains from one specimen sequenced in a study of blood T cell repertoires in COVID-19. Only in-frame clones appear in the TCRdb table, and some are missing; sequencing was by immunoSEQ multiplex PCR. The sample yields 260,000 or so clones, around 90% seen once. Material: peripheral blood. These TCRs come from a human donor in a cohort sampled during active COVID-19.

This clone is a singleton in its sample. The chain has TRBV4-3 and TRBJ2-3, with D perhaps matching TRBD2 (5 bases). V gave up 4 bases and J gave up 4 bases, with 12 bases separating them. This CDR3 has 14 residues. Germline loops: CDR1 LGHNA, CDR2 YSLEER. CDR3 coding DNA: TGCGCCAGCAGCCCCGTCAGCGGTTCAGATACGCAGTATTTT. It encodes CASSPVSGSDTQYF.

The CDR3 loop reads CASSLYGQGAPNYGYTF. CDR3 bases: TGCGCCAGCAGCTTATACGGACAGGGGGCGCCCAACTATGGCTACACCTTC. V gene TRBV5-1 combines with J gene TRBJ1-2; 11 nucleotides align to TRBD1. After removal of 2 bases from V and 2 bases from J, the junction contained 8 bases not matched to a gene. The germline V gene encodes CDR1 SGHRS and CDR2 YFSETQ. CDR3 length: 17 amino acids.

The chain has TRBV6-2 or TRBV6-3 and TRBJ2-7, with 13 bases matching TRBD2. The V and J ends lost 6 bases and 4 bases, in that order; junction bases with no gene match: 9. The germline V gene encodes CDR1 MNHEY and CDR2 SVGEGT. The CDR3 sequence is 16 residues long. CDR3 DNA: TGTGCCAGCAGCCCTCCGCGGACTAGCGGGAGTTACGAGCAGTACTTC. This sequence encodes CASSPPRTSGSYEQYF.

The V gene is TRBV19, the J gene TRBJ2-7; 8 bases agree with TRBD1. Germline assignment: CDR1 LNHDA and CDR2 SQIVND (reference sequence). The CDR3 spans 12 residues. Trimming removed 6 bases from V and 4 bases from J; junction bases left unmatched: 2. The CDR3 spells CASRDRAYEQYF. The CDR3 region has the DNA TGTGCCAGTAGGGACAGGGCTTACGAGCAGTACTTC.

The CDR3 region has the DNA TGTGCCAGCAGCTCCGGGATTAAACGGACAGCCCAAGCTTTCTTT. Its protein is CASSSGIKRTAQAFF. The V and J genes are TRBV7-2 and TRBJ1-1; D might be TRBD1 (6 bases). The ends were cut back, 4 bases at V and 9 bases at J, with 21 bases in the middle. From germline, CDR1 is SGHTA and CDR2 FQGNSA. The CDR3 has 15 residues.